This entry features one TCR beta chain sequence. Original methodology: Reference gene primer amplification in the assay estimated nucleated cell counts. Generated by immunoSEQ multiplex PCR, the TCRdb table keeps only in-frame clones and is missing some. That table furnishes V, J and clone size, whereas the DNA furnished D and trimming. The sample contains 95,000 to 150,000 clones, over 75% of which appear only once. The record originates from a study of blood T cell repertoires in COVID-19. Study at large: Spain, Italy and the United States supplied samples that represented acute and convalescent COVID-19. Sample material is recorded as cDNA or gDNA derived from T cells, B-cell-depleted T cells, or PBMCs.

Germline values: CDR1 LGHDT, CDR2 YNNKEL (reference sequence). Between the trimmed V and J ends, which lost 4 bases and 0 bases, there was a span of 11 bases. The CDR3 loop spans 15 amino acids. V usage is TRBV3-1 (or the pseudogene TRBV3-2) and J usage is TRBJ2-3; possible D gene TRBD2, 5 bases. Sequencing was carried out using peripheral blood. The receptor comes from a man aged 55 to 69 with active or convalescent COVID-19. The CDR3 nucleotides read TGTGCCAGCAGCCCCACTAGGGTGAGCACAGATACGCAGTATTTT. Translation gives CASSPTRVSTDTQYF.